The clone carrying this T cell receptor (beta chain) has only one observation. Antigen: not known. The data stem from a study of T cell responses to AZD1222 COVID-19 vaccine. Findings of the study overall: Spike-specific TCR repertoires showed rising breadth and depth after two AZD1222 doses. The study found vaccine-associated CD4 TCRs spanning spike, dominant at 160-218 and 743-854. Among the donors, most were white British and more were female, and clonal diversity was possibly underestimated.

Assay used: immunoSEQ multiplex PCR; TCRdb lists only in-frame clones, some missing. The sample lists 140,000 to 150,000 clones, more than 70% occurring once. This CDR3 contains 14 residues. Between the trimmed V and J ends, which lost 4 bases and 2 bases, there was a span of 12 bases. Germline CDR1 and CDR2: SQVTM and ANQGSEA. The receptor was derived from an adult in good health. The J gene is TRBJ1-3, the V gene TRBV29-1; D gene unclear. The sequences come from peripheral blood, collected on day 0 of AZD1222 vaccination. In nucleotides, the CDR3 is TGCAGCGTTGTGGTAGGTTCGGCTGGAAACACCATATATTTT. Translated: CSVVVGSAGNTIYF.